The text below deals with one T cell receptor beta chain. Antigen unknown. The length of the CDR3 is 14 residues. V lost 3 bases, J lost 3 bases, and 4 bases stayed unmatched. CDR1 is LGHNA and CDR2 is YNFKEQ in the germline V gene. The sample belongs to a study of T-cell memory formation after mild COVID-19. General study findings and limits: The main location of contracting CD4+ clones was CM and EM, and that of contracting CD8+ clones was EMRA.

TCRdb re-called the 5' RACE reads through MiXCR, storing one row per CDR3 protein. The data contain more than 70,000 distinct CDR3 sequences, more than 11% of them singletons. Material for sequencing was PBMCs or a T cell subset sorted from them (not recorded which). V usage is TRBV4-2 and J usage is TRBJ1-2; 7 nucleotides match TRBD1. The sequence was obtained from an adult woman who had mild COVID-19 (a few samples of this study predate the infection). Cell type and time point are not known. In DNA, the CDR3 is TGTGCCAGCAGCCAGGGGACAGAGTACTATGGCTACACCTTC. Translation gives CASSQGTEYYGYTF.